The 26 T cell receptor beta chains reported below all come from one sample, sequenced in a study of blood T cell repertoires in COVID-19. Using immunoSEQ multiplex PCR, the repertoire was profiled, and TCRdb retains in-frame clones only, with some absent. The sample comprises 300,000 or so clones, roughly nine tenths of which are singletons, and 2% to 3% rests with the top ten. The sample consisted of PBMCs or T cells enriched from blood (not recorded which). The receptors derive from a man in his fifties or sixties who had recovered from COVID-19.

The gene calls are TRBV6-6 and TRBJ2-5; 11 nucleotides agree with TRBD2. The CDR3 is 17 residues long. The V gene end was trimmed by 5 bases and the J gene end by 0 bases; junction bases not matched to a gene: 8. Germline values: CDR1 MNHNY, CDR2 SVGAGI (reference sequence). CDR3 coding DNA: TGTGCCAGCAGTCGGCTAGCGGGGGGCCCGTACCAAGAGACCCAGTACTTC. Amino acids: CASSRLAGGPYQETQYF.

This clone was counted only a few times. V gene TRBV7-3 combines with J gene TRBJ2-1; 13 positions match TRBD2. The junction had 14 bases not matched to a gene; V was cut back by 5 bases and J by 4 bases. Germline CDR1 is SGHTA and CDR2 is FQGTGA. The CDR3 is made up of 19 amino acids. The CDR3 spells CASSPGTSGTIGLYNEQFF. CDR3 DNA sequence: TGTGCCAGCAGCCCCGGGACTAGCGGGACAATTGGCCTATACAATGAGCAGTTCTTC.

On this clone itself: Other DNA variants within this sample encode the same CDR3. The chain recombines TRBV19 with TRBJ1-3; 9 bases align to TRBD1. CDR3 length: 15 amino acids. V was clipped by 3 bases and J by 4 bases; unmatched bases: 4. CDR1 LNHDA and CDR2 SQIVND come from the germline V gene (reference sequence). The CDR3 reads CASSISGTGGNTIYF. The DNA for the CDR3 is TGTGCCAGTAGTATCTCCGGGACAGGGGGAAACACCATATATTTT.

This clone was detected only a few times. The chain carries TRBV4-3 and TRBJ2-7, with D possibly TRBD2 on 5 matching bases. The V end was cut by 2 bases, the J end by 3 bases, with 8 bases between. In germline, CDR1 is LGHNA, CDR2 YSLEER. This CDR3 region has 13 residues. CDR3 in amino acids: CASSQFAGYEQYF. Written as DNA, the CDR3 is TGCGCCAGCAGCCAATTTGCGGGCTACGAGCAGTACTTC.

The chain uses TRBV6-5 and TRBJ1-2, with no clear D. The CDR3 runs to 14 residues. V gave up 6 bases and J gave up 2 bases, with 13 bases separating them. Germline V lookup: CDR1 MNHEY, CDR2 SVGAGI. DNA for the CDR3: TGTGCCAGCAGCCCCGGCGGAAACAACTATGGCTACACCTTC. As protein: CASSPGGNNYGYTF.

This chain uses TRBV3-1 (or the pseudogene TRBV3-2) with TRBJ1-1; 7 nucleotides agree with TRBD1. The CDR3 sequence is 13 residues long. Unmatched junction bases numbered 5, after V lost 0 bases and J lost 10 bases. The germline V gene encodes CDR1 LGHDT and CDR2 YNNKEL (reference sequence). CDR3 amino acids: CASSQDGTASAFF. The CDR3 bases are TGTGCCAGCAGCCAAGATGGGACAGCTTCAGCTTTCTTT.

The rearrangement uses TRBV4-3 and TRBJ1-3; 8 bases are shared with TRBD1. In germline, CDR1 is LGHNA, CDR2 YSLEER. V trimming: 4 bases; J trimming: 4 bases; junction bases outside the gene matches: 6. The CDR3 sequence is 15 residues long. The CDR3 loop reads CASSRDRGFGNTIYF. In DNA, the CDR3 is TGCGCCAGCAGCCGTGACAGGGGATTCGGAAACACCATATATTTT.

The chain employs TRBV27 and TRBJ1-6; 9 positions match TRBD1. J lost 9 bases, V lost 5 bases, and 14 bases had no gene match. CDR1 and CDR2 from the germline V gene are MNHEY and SMNVEV (reference sequence). The CDR3 contains 17 residues. CDR3 sequence (DNA): TGTGCCAGCAGTCCTATCCAGGGGGACAGGGCTGGTTCACCCCTCCACTTT. Translated: CASSPIQGDRAGSPLHF.

The chain combines TRBV3-1 (or the pseudogene TRBV3-2) with TRBJ2-1, with D possibly TRBD2 on 6 matching bases. Trimming removed 4 bases at V and 5 bases at J, with 21 bases between. There are 17 residues in the CDR3. Germline CDR1 reads LGHDT; CDR2 reads YNNKEL (reference sequence). CDR3 in DNA: TGTGCCAGCAGCCGCCGACTGGAGGGCTCGCTCCACAATGAGCAGTTCTTC. Its protein is CASSRRLEGSLHNEQFF.

This clone was observed a handful of times. The chain employs TRBV29-1 and TRBJ2-2; D is perhaps TRBD1 (5 bases). This CDR3 comprises 11 residues. V shed 4 bases and J shed 6 bases, with 6 bases lying between them. Germline CDR1 is SQVTM and CDR2 is ANQGSEA. CDR3 nucleotides: TGCAGCGTTGTAGGGGCCGGGGAGCTGTTTTTT. As protein: CSVVGAGELFF.

J is TRBJ2-5 and V is TRBV5-6; 12 bases are a match to TRBD2. Germline-derived CDR1 and CDR2 are SGHDT and YYEEEE. CDR3 length equals 17 residues. After removal of 3 bases from V and 1 base from J, the junction contained 7 bases not matched to a gene. The CDR3 DNA follows: TGTGCCAGCAGCTCCAGGACTAGCGGGGTGTCCCAAGAGACCCAGTACTTC. It is translated as CASSSRTSGVSQETQYF.

This chain uses TRBV4-1 with TRBJ1-1; tentative D call: TRBD1 (5 bases). Germline CDR1 MGHRA, CDR2 YSYEKL. V shed 2 bases and J shed 4 bases, with 14 bases lying between them. The CDR3 has 15 residues. CDR3: CASSQWGGGSTEAFF. In DNA, the CDR3 is TGCGCCAGCAGCCAATGGGGCGGGGGGAGCACTGAAGCTTTCTTT.

This chain connects TRBV11-1 to TRBJ1-1; 8 nucleotides agree with TRBD1. The CDR3 extends over 16 amino acids. Losses at the gene ends were 0 bases for V and 4 bases for J; bases not matched to a gene: 7. The germline V gene encodes CDR1 SGHAT and CDR2 FQDESV (reference sequence). In DNA form, the CDR3 reads TGTGCCAGCAGCTTAGCACGGACAGGGTGGGGCACTGAAGCTTTCTTT. Translated, it gives CASSLARTGWGTEAFF.

The rearrangement uses TRBV3-1 (or the pseudogene TRBV3-2) and TRBJ1-6, with 9 bases that match TRBD1. Trimming took 0 bases from V and 7 from J; bases not matched to a gene: 1. This CDR3 has 15 amino acids. Looked up from germline, CDR1 is LGHDT and CDR2 is YNNKEL (reference sequence). The CDR3 region is CASSQEGQGNSPLHF. For the CDR3, the DNA is TGTGCCAGCAGCCAAGAGGGACAGGGAAATTCACCCCTCCACTTT.

The rearrangement uses TRBV5-6 and TRBJ1-6; TRBD1 aligns across 7 bases. V was pared by 6 bases and J by 6 bases, with 9 bases of the junction left unmatched. This CDR3 has 15 residues. Germline V gene data show CDR1 as SGHDT and CDR2 as YYEEEE. CDR3 loop: CASTKGAEFNSPLHF. The CDR3 nucleotides read TGTGCCAGCACCAAGGGGGCAGAGTTTAATTCACCCCTCCACTTT.

Remarks on this clone: Other DNA sequences within the sample encode an identical CDR3. This chain connects TRBV4-1 to TRBJ2-7, with 8 bases fitting TRBD2. Trimming removed 4 bases from V and 3 bases from J; junction bases left unmatched: 5. This CDR3 comprises 14 residues. Germline CDR1 is MGHRA and CDR2 is YSYEKL. In DNA form, the CDR3 reads TGCGCCAGCAGCCCTGGACTAGCCGGCTACGAGCAGTACTTC. The encoded protein is CASSPGLAGYEQYF.

This clone was observed a single time. The chain links TRBV6-4 to TRBJ2-2, with 10 bases lining up with TRBD1. The J segment lost 7 bases and the V segment lost 6 bases, leaving 5 bases of the junction unmatched. The CDR3 spans 14 residues. Germline CDR1 and CDR2: MRHNA and SNTAGT. The CDR3 reads CASRRDRGVGELFF. CDR3 sequence (DNA): TGTGCCAGCAGACGGGACAGGGGTGTCGGGGAGCTGTTTTTT.

The V call is TRBV2, the J call TRBJ2-7, with TRBD1 identical over 9 bases. V lost 1 base, J lost 2 bases, and 3 bases stayed unmatched. This CDR3 is built from 15 residues. Germline V CDR1 and CDR2: SNHLY, FYNNEI. The CDR3 loop is CASSEGQGVTYEQYF. The CDR3 DNA sequence: TGTGCCAGCAGTGAAGGACAGGGGGTCACCTACGAGCAGTACTTC. The whole variable domain, filled in from reference TRBV2 and TRBJ2-7, reads EPEVTQTPSHQVTQMGQEVILRCVPISNHLYFYWYRQILGQKVEFLVSFYNNEISEKSEIFDDQFSVERPDGSNFTLKIRSTKLEDSAMYFCASSEGQGVTYEQYFGPGTRLTVT.

The chain joins TRBV19 to TRBJ2-7, with a weak D call TRBD2 (5 bases). Trimming pared 1 base from V and 7 bases from J, leaving 17 bases between. The CDR3 totals 15 residues. CDR1 LNHDA and CDR2 SQIVND come from the germline V gene (reference sequence). CDR3 residues: CASSIGYGLTGEQYF. The CDR3 bases are TGTGCCAGTAGTATAGGGTACGGCCTGACGGGAGAGCAGTACTTC.

The V and J genes are TRBV7-3 and TRBJ2-1, with 15 nucleotides matching TRBD2. The trim removed 0 bases at V and 5 bases at J, leaving 8 bases unmatched. CDR1 is SGHTA, CDR2 FQGTGA, per germline. The length of the CDR3 is 19 residues. The CDR3 DNA reads as TGTGCCAGCAGCTTAACAGGGACTAGCGGGAGGACCCTAGACAATGAGCAGTTCTTC. This translates into CASSLTGTSGRTLDNEQFF.

V usage is TRBV7-2 and J usage is TRBJ1-2; D ambiguous. CDR3 size: 13 residues. Per germline, CDR1 SGHTA and CDR2 FQGNSA. V was trimmed by 1 base and J by 5 bases, leaving 8 bases between them. CDR3 sequence reads: CASSLGQSYGYTF. Written as DNA, the CDR3 is TGTGCCAGCAGCTTAGGGCAGTCATATGGCTACACCTTC.

The chain has TRBV5-6 and TRBJ2-1; 7 bases are shared with TRBD2. Germline CDR1 SGHDT, CDR2 YYEEEE. The CDR3 is 15 amino acids. The V and J ends lost 5 bases and 1 base, in that order; junction bases with no gene match: 6. For the CDR3, the DNA is TGTGCCAGCAGTTCCCGCGGGGGATCCTACAATGAGCAGTTCTTC. Residues: CASSSRGGSYNEQFF.

V gene TRBV30 combines with J gene TRBJ1-4; 9 bases match TRBD1. CDR3 size: 18 residues. Germline V gene data show CDR1 as GTSNPN and CDR2 as SVGIG (reference sequence). The V segment lost 2 bases and the J segment 7 bases; nucleotides outside the gene matches: 17. The chain's CDR3 is CAWSRQGTGMGYFEKLFF. The DNA of the CDR3 is TGTGCCTGGAGTCGTCAAGGGACAGGGATGGGTTATTTTGAAAAACTGTTTTTT.

The J gene is TRBJ2-7, the V gene TRBV7-9; 7 bases are a match to TRBD2. With 3 bases clipped from V and 0 bases from J, the junction kept 5 bases outside the gene matches. The CDR3 loop spans 15 amino acids. Germline V lookup: CDR1 SEHNR, CDR2 FQNEAQ (reference sequence). CDR3 residues: CASSFSGTNSYEQYF. The CDR3 DNA follows: TGTGCCAGCAGCTTCTCCGGGACTAACTCCTACGAGCAGTACTTC.

V gene TRBV9 combines with J gene TRBJ1-2, with 9 bases that match TRBD1. The CDR3 runs 15 residues. Germline V CDR1 and CDR2: SGDLS, YYNGEE. Unmatched junction bases numbered 4, after V lost 0 bases and J lost 4 bases. The CDR3 spells CASSVDWTGVYGYTF. For the CDR3, the DNA is TGTGCCAGCAGCGTAGATTGGACAGGGGTCTATGGCTACACCTTC.

The V and J genes are TRBV19 and TRBJ1-4; D gene ambiguous. Germline CDR1 and CDR2: LNHDA and SQIVND (reference sequence). V was shortened by 5 bases and J by 3 bases, with 13 bases between the two germline ends. There are 15 residues in the CDR3. Here the CDR3 DNA reads TGTGCCAGTAGTCGTATATATGGCTCTAATGAAAAACTGTTTTTT. It yields the protein CASSRIYGSNEKLFF.